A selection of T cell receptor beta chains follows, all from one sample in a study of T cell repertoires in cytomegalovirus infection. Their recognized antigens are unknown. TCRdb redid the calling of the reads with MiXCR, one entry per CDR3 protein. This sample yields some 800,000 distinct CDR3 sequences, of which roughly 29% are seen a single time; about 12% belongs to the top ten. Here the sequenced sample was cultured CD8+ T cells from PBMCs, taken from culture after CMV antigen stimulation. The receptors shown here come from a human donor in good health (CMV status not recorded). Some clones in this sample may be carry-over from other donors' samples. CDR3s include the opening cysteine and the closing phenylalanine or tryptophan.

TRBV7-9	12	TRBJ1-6	CASSPPGGPLHF
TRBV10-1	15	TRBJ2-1	CASSYTGTPYNEQFF
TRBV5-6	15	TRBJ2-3	CASSVGGGFTDTQYF
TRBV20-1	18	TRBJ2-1	CSALAGGSLGAPYNEQFF
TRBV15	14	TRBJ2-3	CATSRIFSTDTQYF
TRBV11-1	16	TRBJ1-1	CASSLVQGSHNTEAFF
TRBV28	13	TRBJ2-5	CASSLTHPETQYF
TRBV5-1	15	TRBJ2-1	CARICGGPPYNEQFF
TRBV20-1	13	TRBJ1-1	CSARPGHYTEAFF
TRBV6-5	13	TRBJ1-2	CASSYSETYGYTF
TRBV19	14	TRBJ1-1	CASSVAAGVTEAFF
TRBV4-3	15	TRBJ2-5	CASSPRGDTQETQYF
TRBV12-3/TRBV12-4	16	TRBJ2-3	CVSRSSYGVLKDTQYF
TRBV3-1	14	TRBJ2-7	CASGGAGAAYEQYF
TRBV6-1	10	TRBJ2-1	CASSSRLKFF
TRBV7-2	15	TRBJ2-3	CASSENYRLTDTQYF
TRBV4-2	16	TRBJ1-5	CASSQDPGPVNQPQHF
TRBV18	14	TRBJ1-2	CASSTSGDGYGYTF
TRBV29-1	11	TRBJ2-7	CSVVEGYEQYF
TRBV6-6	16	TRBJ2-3	CASSYSLAGGPDTQYF
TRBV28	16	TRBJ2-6	CASSKLSGVKANVLTF
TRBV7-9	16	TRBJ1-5	CASSPGQGSNNQPQHF
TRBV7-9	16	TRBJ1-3	CASSYPKGSNGNTIYF
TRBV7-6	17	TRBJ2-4	CASSPTSSVRAKNIQYF
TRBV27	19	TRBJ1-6	CASSFLHTGESTYNSPLHF
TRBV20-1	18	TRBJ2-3	CSASGTSGGAWGSDTQYF
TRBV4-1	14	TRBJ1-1	CASSHQGAGTEAFF
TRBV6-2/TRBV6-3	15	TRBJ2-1	CASSYWDGVHNEQFF
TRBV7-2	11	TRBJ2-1	CASSLGTGGFF
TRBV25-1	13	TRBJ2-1	CASSDYPSNEQFF
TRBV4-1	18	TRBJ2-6	CASSQESTSGVGANVLTF
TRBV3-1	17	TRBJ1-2	CASSPKGARGRSDGYTF
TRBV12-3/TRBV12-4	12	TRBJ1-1	CATRWGNTEAFF
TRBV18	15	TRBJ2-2	CASSPWSSTVGELFF
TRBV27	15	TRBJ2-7	CASSLYDGAPFEQYF
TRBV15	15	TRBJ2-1	CATSRVDKGNDEQFF
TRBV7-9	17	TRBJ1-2	CASSSRDGGHRDNGYTF
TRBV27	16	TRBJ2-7	CASSLSIGSGNYEQYF
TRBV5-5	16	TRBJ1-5	CASSLNGWDGNQPQHF
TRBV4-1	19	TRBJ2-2	CASSQVNPPLALNTGELFF
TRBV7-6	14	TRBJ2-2	CASSLPGQLGELFF
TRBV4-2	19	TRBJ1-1	CASSQAWGLEFGGNTEAFF
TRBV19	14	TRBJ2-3	CASSSGTGEDTQYF
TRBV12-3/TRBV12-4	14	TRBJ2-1	CAIMVGRGYNEQFF
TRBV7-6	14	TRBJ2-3	CAGEGGHQADTQYF